The TCR beta chain described here comes from a study of cytomegalovirus exposure and HLA in healthy donors. Worth noting for this clone: Its specificity is not known.

PCR primers comprised 60 Vbeta and 13 Jbeta primers. In the original analysis: Roughly 10 million shared chains were among around 80 million unique TCR beta chains counted in a later analysis. Libraries were prepared by immunoSEQ multiplex PCR; TCRdb keeps only in-frame clonotypes and omits some of them. The D gene and trimming were derived from the DNA, and the V and J assignments and clone size from that table. This repertoire shows about 200,000 clones, roughly 80% found once; its top ten account for about 2.8%. Whole-study results and caveats: Cytomegalovirus status was reportedly diagnosed by the classifier with high sensitivity and specificity. CMV serostatus stood as the only immune exposure information on hand. It was confirmed in vitro that three of the CMV-associated chains were specific for CMV antigens.

Germline-derived CDR1 and CDR2 are LGHNA and YNFKEQ. CDR3 size: 16 residues. The ends were cut back, 0 bases at V and 5 bases at J, with 13 bases in the middle. This chain links TRBV4-2 with TRBJ1-4; D is uncertain. The TCR was taken from a woman aged 30 to 39 in good health and CMV-seronegative. Sequenced: PBMCs. The CDR3 DNA is TGTGCCAGCAGCCAAGATGAGGCCAGCCCGAATGAAAAACTGTTTTTT. Its protein is CASSQDEASPNEKLFF.